This T cell receptor beta chain originates from a study of T cells after yellow fever vaccination. It was through 5'RACE template switching that TCR cDNA was made, with a universal primer site and UMIs added. One entry per CDR3 protein, called by TCRdb with MiXCR from the 5' RACE reads. The sample comprises over 250,000 distinct CDR3 sequences, about 5.2% of which are singletons, and 2.5% to 4% rests with the top ten. The germline V gene has CDR1 SGHTA and CDR2 FQGNSA. The CDR3 loop spans 16 amino acids. V gave up 5 bases and J gave up 7 bases, with 21 bases separating them. This clonotype occurred many times.

The TCR was taken from a man between 18 and 29 years old who received the YFV17D yellow fever vaccine. The chain uses TRBV7-2 and TRBJ2-1, with D unresolved. Sample: CD4+ T cells sorted from PBMCs, taken on the day of the yellow fever booster vaccination. CDR3 loop: CASSTVGDPTMNEQFF. In nucleotides, the CDR3 is TGTGCCAGCAGCACGGTTGGGGATCCGACCATGAATGAGCAGTTCTTC.